A selection of T cell receptor beta chains follows, all from one sample in a study of CD8+ T cells in alopecia areata. Assay: immunoSEQ multiplex PCR; the TCRdb copy retains only in-frame clones and omits some. The sample has 150,000 to 250,000 clones, 60% to 70% seen once. The specimen comprised CD4+ T cells sorted from blood, sampled at week 4, from a patient treated with tofacitinib. These receptors came from a human donor with alopecia areata. The CDR3 runs from the conserved cysteine through the conserved F or W. D genes are given only for firm matches. Expanded clones are given a class, and other clones once, few, many or no size at all.

CDR3 protein: CASSKTSGEYNEQFF
CDR3 DNA: TGTGCCAGCAGTAAGACTAGCGGGGAATACAATGAGCAGTTCTTC
CDR3 length: 15
clone size: .
V gene: TRBV6-5
D gene: TRBD2
J gene: TRBJ2-1

CDR3 protein: CASSFQGHSTDTQYF
CDR3 DNA: TGTGCCAGCAGCTTCCAGGGCCACTCGACAGATACGCAGTATTTT
CDR3 length: 15
clone size: .
V gene: TRBV7-2
D gene: .
J gene: TRBJ2-3

CDR3 protein: CASRGYTF
CDR3 DNA: TGTGCCAGCAGAGGCTACACCTTC
CDR3 length: 8
clone size: .
V gene: TRBV2
D gene: .
J gene: TRBJ1-2

CDR3 protein: CASSPTPGTEAFF
CDR3 DNA: TGTGCCAGCAGTCCAACTCCGGGCACTGAAGCTTTCTTT
CDR3 length: 13
clone size: .
V gene: TRBV7-6
D gene: .
J gene: TRBJ1-1

CDR3 protein: CASSGLAGAGRNEQFF
CDR3 DNA: TGTGCCAGCAGTGGACTAGCGGGGGCCGGTAGGAATGAGCAGTTCTTC
CDR3 length: 16
clone size: few
V gene: TRBV6-4
D gene: TRBD2
J gene: TRBJ2-1

CDR3 protein: CAWSTRRGDTEAFF
CDR3 DNA: TGTGCCTGGAGCACAAGGCGGGGGGACACTGAAGCTTTCTTT
CDR3 length: 14
clone size: .
V gene: TRBV30
D gene: .
J gene: TRBJ1-1

CDR3 protein: CASSATGTGNQPQHF
CDR3 DNA: TGTGCCAGCAGTGCGACCGGGACAGGAAATCAGCCCCAGCATTTT
CDR3 length: 15
clone size: .
V gene: TRBV28
D gene: TRBD1
J gene: TRBJ1-5

CDR3 protein: CASSQGGDADGYTF
CDR3 DNA: TGTGCCAGCAGCCAAGGGGGCGACGCCGATGGCTACACCTTC
CDR3 length: 14
clone size: .
V gene: TRBV4-2
D gene: .
J gene: TRBJ1-2

CDR3 protein: CASSQHLRLAGEETQYF
CDR3 DNA: TGCGCCAGCAGCCAACACCTTAGACTAGCGGGGGAAGAGACCCAGTACTTC
CDR3 length: 17
clone size: .
V gene: TRBV4-1
D gene: TRBD2
J gene: TRBJ2-5

CDR3 protein: CASSPLVDTQYF
CDR3 DNA: TGTGCCAGCAGTCCCCTGGTAGATACGCAGTATTTT
CDR3 length: 12
clone size: few
V gene: TRBV2
D gene: .
J gene: TRBJ2-3

CDR3 protein: CASSQDRVSRGYTF
CDR3 DNA: TGCGCCAGCAGCCAAGATAGGGTTAGTCGAGGCTACACCTTC
CDR3 length: 14
clone size: .
V gene: TRBV4-3
D gene: .
J gene: TRBJ1-2

CDR3 protein: CASSSRRAEGDNSPLHF
CDR3 DNA: TGTGCCAGCTCATCCCGCAGGGCAGAGGGAGATAATTCACCCCTCCACTTT
CDR3 length: 17
clone size: .
V gene: TRBV28
D gene: .
J gene: TRBJ1-6

CDR3 protein: CASGLGAQPQHF
CDR3 DNA: TGTGCTAGTGGTTTAGGAGCGCAGCCCCAGCATTTT
CDR3 length: 12
clone size: few
V gene: TRBV12-5
D gene: .
J gene: TRBJ1-5

CDR3 protein: CASKGRPPEQYF
CDR3 DNA: TGTGCCAGCAAAGGGCGGCCACCAGAGCAGTACTTC
CDR3 length: 12
clone size: few
V gene: TRBV6-5
D gene: .
J gene: TRBJ2-7

CDR3 protein: CASSPSPTNTIDTQYF
CDR3 DNA: TGTGCCAGCAGCCCGAGCCCCACCAACACGATCGATACGCAGTATTTT
CDR3 length: 16
clone size: few
V gene: TRBV9
D gene: .
J gene: TRBJ2-3

CDR3 protein: CASSEFAGSGANVLTF
CDR3 DNA: TGTGCCAGCAGTGAATTCGCAGGGTCAGGGGCCAACGTCCTGACTTTC
CDR3 length: 16
clone size: .
V gene: TRBV25-1
D gene: .
J gene: TRBJ2-6

CDR3 protein: CASSPSGEGYYTF
CDR3 DNA: TGCGCCAGCAGCCCGAGCGGTGAGGGATACTACACCTTC
CDR3 length: 13
clone size: .
V gene: TRBV5-1
D gene: .
J gene: TRBJ1-2

CDR3 protein: CASSLGSGELFF
CDR3 DNA: TGTGCCAGCAGCTTAGGGTCCGGGGAGCTGTTTTTT
CDR3 length: 12
clone size: .
V gene: TRBV11-3
D gene: .
J gene: TRBJ2-2

CDR3 protein: CASSTRPGGGNTIYF
CDR3 DNA: TGTGCCAGCAGCACGAGGCCGGGGGGAGGAAACACCATATATTTT
CDR3 length: 15
clone size: .
V gene: TRBV7-2
D gene: .
J gene: TRBJ1-3

CDR3 protein: CATTDAGNQPQHF
CDR3 DNA: TGTGCCACGACGGACGCGGGCAATCAGCCCCAGCATTTT
CDR3 length: 13
clone size: few
V gene: TRBV2
D gene: .
J gene: TRBJ1-5

CDR3 protein: CAWSRDSFTDTQYF
CDR3 DNA: TGTGCCTGGAGCCGGGACAGCTTCACAGATACGCAGTATTTT
CDR3 length: 14
clone size: .
V gene: TRBV30
D gene: TRBD1
J gene: TRBJ2-3

CDR3 protein: CASSDHRVLDTEAFF
CDR3 DNA: TGTGCCAGCAGTGACCACAGGGTTCTGGACACTGAAGCTTTCTTT
CDR3 length: 15
clone size: .
V gene: TRBV25-1
D gene: .
J gene: TRBJ1-1